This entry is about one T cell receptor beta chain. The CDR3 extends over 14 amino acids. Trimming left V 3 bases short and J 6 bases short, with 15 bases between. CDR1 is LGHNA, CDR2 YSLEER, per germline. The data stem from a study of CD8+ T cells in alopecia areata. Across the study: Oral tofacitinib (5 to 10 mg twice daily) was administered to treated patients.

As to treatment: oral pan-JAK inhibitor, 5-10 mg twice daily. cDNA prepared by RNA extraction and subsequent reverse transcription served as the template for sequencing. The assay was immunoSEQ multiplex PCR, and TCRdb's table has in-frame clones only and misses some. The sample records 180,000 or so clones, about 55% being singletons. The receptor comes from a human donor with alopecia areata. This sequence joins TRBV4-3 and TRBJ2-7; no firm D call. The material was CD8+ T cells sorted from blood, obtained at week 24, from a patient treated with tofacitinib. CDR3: CASSHRPLAGEQYF. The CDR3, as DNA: TGCGCCAGCAGCCACCGGCCTTTAGCAGGCGAGCAGTACTTC.